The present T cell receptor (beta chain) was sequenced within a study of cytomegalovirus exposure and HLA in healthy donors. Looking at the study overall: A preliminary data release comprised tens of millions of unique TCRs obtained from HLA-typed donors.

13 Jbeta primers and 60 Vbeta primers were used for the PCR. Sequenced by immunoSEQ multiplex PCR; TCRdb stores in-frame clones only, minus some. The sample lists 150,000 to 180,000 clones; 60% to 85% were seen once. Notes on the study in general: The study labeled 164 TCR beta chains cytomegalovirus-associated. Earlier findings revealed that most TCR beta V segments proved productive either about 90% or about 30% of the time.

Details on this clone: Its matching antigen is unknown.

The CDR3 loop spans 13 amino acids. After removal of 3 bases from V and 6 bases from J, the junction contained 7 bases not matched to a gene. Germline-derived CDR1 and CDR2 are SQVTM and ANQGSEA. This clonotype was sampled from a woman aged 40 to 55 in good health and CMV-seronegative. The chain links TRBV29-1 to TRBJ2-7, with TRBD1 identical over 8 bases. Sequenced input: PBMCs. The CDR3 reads CSVDQGASSEQYF. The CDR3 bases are TGCAGCGTTGACCAGGGGGCTAGTAGCGAGCAGTACTTC.